These 8 T cell receptor beta chains share one sample of origin, sequenced in a study of CD8 T cells in ankylosing spondylitis. TCRdb used MiXCR to reprocess the 5' RACE reads, holding one entry per CDR3 protein. The sample shows 200,000 to 250,000 distinct CDR3 sequences, around 18% of them seen only once. Their antigens are not known. Study-level points and caveats: Ankylosing spondylitis blood appeared to be characterized by a TCR beta motif of several highly homologous variants.

Sequencing was performed on blood, either unsorted or a sorted T cell fraction (not recorded which). These receptor sequences come from a male donor with ankylosing spondylitis.

This clonotype was detected only a few times. The chain uses TRBV7-9 and TRBJ2-3; TRBD2 agrees at 7 bases. The CDR3 is 16 residues long. Germline V gives CDR1 SEHNR, CDR2 FQNEAQ (reference sequence). V dropped 4 bases and J dropped 4; count of bases not matched to a gene: 11. CDR3 region: CASSSDPTSLADTQYF. The CDR3 DNA is TGTGCCAGCAGCTCAGATCCGACTAGCTTGGCAGATACGCAGTATTTT.

J is TRBJ2-1 and V is TRBV3-1; 7 nucleotides align to TRBD2. Germline CDR1 reads LGHDT; CDR2 reads YNNKEL (reference sequence). J gave up 7 bases and V 0 bases, and 9 bases lay outside the gene matches. The CDR3 loop spans 16 amino acids. CDR3 nucleotide sequence: TGTGCCAGCAGCCAAGAAAGGGTGGGAGCGGGGAATGAGCAGTTCTTC. Encoded protein: CASSQERVGAGNEQFF.

This clonotype has only a few counts. V and J are TRBV19 and TRBJ1-6; D gene ambiguous. CDR3 length: 13 residues. V gave up 3 bases and J gave up 13 bases, with 13 bases separating them. From germline, CDR1 is LNHDA and CDR2 SQIVND (reference sequence). CDR3 DNA: TGTGCCAGTAGTATCTCTACCGCCTCGCCCCTCCACTTT. Its protein is CASSISTASPLHF.

Only a few counts were recorded for this clonotype. The V gene is TRBV25-1, the J gene TRBJ1-2; D is unresolved. This CDR3 spans 12 amino acids. Trimming pared 1 base from V and 8 bases from J, leaving 8 bases between. CDR1 and CDR2 from the germline V gene are MGHDK and SYGVNS. Here the CDR3 reads CASSELTGGYTF. The CDR3 DNA sequence: TGTGCCAGCAGTGAATTGACTGGCGGCTACACCTTC.

This clonotype was seen a few times. The J gene is TRBJ2-7, the V gene TRBV20-1, with D maybe TRBD2 (5 bases). Trimming removed 3 bases at V and 3 bases at J, with 9 bases between. The CDR3 loop spans 12 amino acids. Germline V gene data show CDR1 as DFQATT and CDR2 as SNEGSKA (reference sequence). The CDR3 DNA reads as TGCAGTGCTAGTTTCGGAGGCTACGAGCAGTACTTC. Translation: CSASFGGYEQYF.

This clonotype has a count of ten or more. The genes are TRBV12-3 or TRBV12-4 and TRBJ2-3; D gene uncertain. This CDR3 spans 12 amino acids. Trimming took 7 bases from V and 3 from J, leaving 8 bases between them. The CDR3 DNA is TGTGCCAGCACCCCGATTACAGATACGCAGTATTTT. Its protein product is CASTPITDTQYF.

In the case of this clonotype: A much larger clone sits a single nucleotide away, making a read error possible. The V and J genes are TRBV29-1 and TRBJ2-5; D perhaps matches TRBD2 (6 bases). Between the trimmed V and J ends, which lost 1 base and 3 bases, there was a span of 18 bases. The CDR3 has 16 residues. Germline CDR1 and CDR2: SQVTM and ANQGSEA. This CDR3 is CSVEVWDSIREETQYF. As DNA, the CDR3 is TGCAGCGTTGAAGTGTGGGACTCGATACGGGAAGAGACCCAGTACTTC.

The table lists this clonotype with many counts. CDR3 in DNA: TGTGCCAGCACGGGGAACACTGAAGCTTTCTTT. It yields the protein CASTGNTEAFF. The chain employs TRBV21-1 and TRBJ1-1. TRBV21-1 has pseudogene status. The CDR3 consists of 11 residues.